These 6 T cell receptor beta chains originate from one sample sequenced in a study of blood T cell repertoires in COVID-19. Data came from immunoSEQ multiplex PCR; TCRdb stores just in-frame clones and leaves some out. The sample includes 90,000 to 130,000 clones, roughly four fifths of them seen just once. The sample comprised peripheral blood. Source of these receptors: a woman aged 55-70 years with acute or convalescent COVID-19.

The J gene is TRBJ2-3, the V gene TRBV7-9; 8 nucleotides match TRBD2. Germline V gives CDR1 SEHNR, CDR2 FQNEAQ (reference sequence). The CDR3 length is 14 residues. V lost 5 bases, J lost 2 bases, and 3 bases stayed unmatched. The CDR3 region is CASSEGLVTDTQYF. The CDR3, as DNA: TGTGCCAGCAGCGAGGGACTAGTCACAGATACGCAGTATTTT.

The rearrangement uses TRBV5-1 and TRBJ1-6; a weak D match, TRBD1 (6 bases). CDR1 and CDR2 (germline): SGHRS, YFSETQ. Trimming pared 3 bases from V and 9 bases from J, leaving 16 bases between. The CDR3 covers 15 residues. DNA for the CDR3: TGCGCCAGCAGCTCCGACAGGAGGCGAGGTTCACCCCTCCACTTT. Encoded protein: CASSSDRRRGSPLHF.

Here the CDR3 DNA reads TGTGCCAGCAGCTTAACGTTGGTTTCAGGGCAGTTCTTC. The encoded protein is CASSLTLVSGQFF. The genes are TRBV7-3 and TRBJ2-1; D gene uncertain. V lost 0 bases and J lost 12, with 12 bases in between. This CDR3 has 13 amino acids. Germline V gene lookup returns CDR1 SGHTA and CDR2 FQGTGA.

J is TRBJ1-4 and V is TRBV27; the D gene is possibly TRBD1 (5 bases). The CDR3 has 19 residues. Germline CDR1 MNHEY, CDR2 SMNVEV (reference sequence). Trimming shortened V by 10 bases and J by 8 bases, and 35 bases separated the two germline ends. The CDR3 sequence: CAKAAPTRDRGGGAEKLFF. The CDR3 DNA is TGTGCCAAAGCAGCACCTACCAGGGATCGGGGCGGGGGAGCCGAAAAACTGTTTTTT. Using reference TRBV27 and TRBJ1-4 for the parts outside the CDR3, the full variable domain is EAQVTQNPRYLITVTGKKLTVTCSQNMNHEYMSWYRQDPGLGLRQIYYSMNVEVTDKGDVPEGYKVSRKEKRNFPLILESPSPNQTSLYFCAKAAPTRDRGGGAEKLFFGSGTQLSVL.

The chain has TRBV19 and TRBJ1-5; D might be TRBD1 (6 bases). V gave up 6 bases and J gave up 3 bases, with 18 bases separating them. The CDR3 is made up of 16 amino acids. Germline V gives CDR1 LNHDA, CDR2 SQIVND (reference sequence). The CDR3 region is CASSGPPGVINQPQHF. The CDR3 region has the DNA TGTGCCAGTAGCGGGCCTCCAGGGGTCATCAATCAGCCCCAGCATTTT.

In nucleotides, the CDR3 is TGTGCCAGCAGCCGAGGTCCGGACTCCAACTACGAGCAGTACTTC. Protein sequence: CASSRGPDSNYEQYF. This chain joins TRBV9 and TRBJ2-7; maybe TRBD2 (5 bases). The V end lost 4 bases, the J end lost 3 bases, and 17 bases lay between the germline ends. CDR1 is SGDLS and CDR2 is YYNGEE in the germline V gene. This CDR3 contains 15 residues.